A single sample gave rise to the 4 T cell receptor beta chains below, sequenced in a study of tissue T cells after allogeneic stem cell transplantation. Time point defined: mouse harvest day 7 after allogeneic transplant. The graft held 10^6 splenic CD5+ T cells and 10^7 T-cell-depleted bone marrow cells. This table comes from immunoSEQ multiplex PCR, and its TCRdb copy is limited to in-frame clones, with some not included. This sample yields about 11,000 clones, of which around two fifths are seen a single time; under 2% belongs to the top ten. The sample comprised skin. The receptors shown here come from a female BALB/c mouse given C57BL/6 T cells with graft-versus-host disease after an allogeneic hematopoietic cell transplant.

Details on this clone: Mouse gene names apply. Read data end 1 residue before the CDR3 end; the end is taken from the germline J gene. This chain uses TRBV3 with TRBJ1-4; D remains unclear. CDR1 and CDR2 (germline): SNHLY, FYNGKV (reference sequence). The CDR3 loop spans 14 amino acids. Trimming removed 5 bases at V and 4 bases at J, with 11 bases between. The sequenced part of the CDR3 DNA is TGTGCCAGCAGCCAATTGACGGTCAACGAAAGATTATTT. Residues: CASSQLTVNERLF. The full CDR3 reads CASSQLTVNERLFF.

To note about this clone: Each gene name is a mouse one. The CDR3 is cut off 1 residue early in the read; its end comes from the germline J gene. The genes are TRBV26 and TRBJ1-3, with a weak D call TRBD1 (6 bases). The CDR3 runs to 15 residues. Germline V gene lookup returns CDR1 KGHPV and CDR2 FQNQEV (reference sequence). V was shortened by 2 bases and J by 4 bases, with 12 bases between the two germline ends. The CDR3 is CASSLEGVKGNTLYF. The CDR3 DNA, read in part, is TGTGCCAGCAGTCTGGAGGGGGTGAAGGGAAATACGCTCTAT.

There are a few counts of this clone. The genes and germline here are from mouse. The sequence runs out 1 residue before the end of the CDR3; the remainder is reconstructed from the germline J gene. The rearrangement links TRBV26 to TRBJ2-3; tentative D call: TRBD2 (5 bases). Germline V gene data show CDR1 as KGHPV and CDR2 as FQNQEV (reference sequence). The germline V and J ends were trimmed by 4 bases and 1 base, with 6 bases remaining between them. The CDR3 consists of 13 residues. The CDR3 loop is CASSPWGAETLYF. The sequenced CDR3 bases are TGTGCCAGCAGTCCCTGGGGTGCAGAAACGCTGTAT.

A word on this clone: Any gene name here is a mouse gene name. The read stops 1 residue short of the end of the CDR3; the missing end is completed from the germline J gene. The V gene is TRBV3, the J gene TRBJ1-5; 9 bases line up with TRBD1. This CDR3 comprises 14 residues. The V and J ends lost 4 bases and 4 bases, in that order; junction bases with no gene match: 2. The germline V gene encodes CDR1 SNHLY and CDR2 FYNGKV (reference sequence). Partial CDR3 DNA: TGTGCCAGCAGCTCGACAGGGGGAAACCAGGCTCCGCTT. It encodes CASSSTGGNQAPL. The entire CDR3 protein is CASSSTGGNQAPLF.